The source of this T cell receptor (beta chain) is a study of response to subunit inactivated influenza vaccine. TCRdb passed the RT-PCR reads through MiXCR, listing each CDR3 protein once. The data hold 400,000 to 550,000 distinct CDR3 sequences, with 25% observed a single time. Whole-study results and caveats: Each seasonal influenza vaccination recruits few new T cells, the authors suggested.

This clonotype was seen a handful of times. As yet, its antigen is unknown. CDR1 and CDR2 (germline): MNHEY, SVGEGT. The V gene lost 0 bases and the J gene lost 7 bases, with 27 bases spanning the gap. This CDR3 is 20 amino acids long. The rearrangement links TRBV6-2 or TRBV6-3 to TRBJ2-2; unclear D gene. The sequences come from CD4+ T cells sorted from PBMCs, collected 5 days after vaccination. The clonotype originates from a man aged 45 to 65 who received an inactivated influenza vaccine. The CDR3, as DNA: TGTGCCAGCAGTTACTCGAAAAGAGGAAGTGTAGCCCTGGGCGGCGGGGAGCTGTTTTTT. Translated: CASSYSKRGSVALGGGELFF.